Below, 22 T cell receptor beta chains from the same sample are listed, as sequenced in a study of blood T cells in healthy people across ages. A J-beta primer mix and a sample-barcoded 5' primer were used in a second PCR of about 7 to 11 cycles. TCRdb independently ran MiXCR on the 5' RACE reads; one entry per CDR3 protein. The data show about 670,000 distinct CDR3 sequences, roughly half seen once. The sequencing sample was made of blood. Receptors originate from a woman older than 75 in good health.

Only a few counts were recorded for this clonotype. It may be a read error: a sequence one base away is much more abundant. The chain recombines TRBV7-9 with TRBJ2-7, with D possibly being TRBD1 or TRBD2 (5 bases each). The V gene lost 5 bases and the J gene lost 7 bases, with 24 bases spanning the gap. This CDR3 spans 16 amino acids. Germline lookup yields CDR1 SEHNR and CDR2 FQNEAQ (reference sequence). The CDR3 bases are TGTGCCAGCAGCGTATCCGGGACGGCCGTTTACAATGAGCAGTACTTC. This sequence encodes CASSVSGTAVYNEQYF.

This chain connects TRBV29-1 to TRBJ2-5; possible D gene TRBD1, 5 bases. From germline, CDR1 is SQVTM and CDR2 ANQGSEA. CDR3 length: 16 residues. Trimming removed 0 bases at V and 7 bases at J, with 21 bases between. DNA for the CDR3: TGCAGCGTTGAAGATCGTCTCCGGCACCACCAGGGGACCCAGTACTTC. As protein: CSVEDRLRHHQGTQYF. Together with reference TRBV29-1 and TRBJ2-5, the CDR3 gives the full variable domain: SAVISQKPSRDICQRGTSLTIQCQVDSQVTMMFWYRQQPGQSLTLIATANQGSEATYESGFVIDKFPISRPNLTFSTLTVSNMSPEDSSIYLCSVEDRLRHHQGTQYFGPGTRLLVL.

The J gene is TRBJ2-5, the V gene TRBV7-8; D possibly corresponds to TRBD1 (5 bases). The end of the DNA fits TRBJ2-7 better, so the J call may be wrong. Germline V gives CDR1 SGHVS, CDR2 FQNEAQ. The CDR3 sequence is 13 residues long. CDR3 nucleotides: TGTGCCAGCAGAACAGGAGCCGCCTACGAGCAGTACTTC. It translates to CASRTGAAYEQYF.

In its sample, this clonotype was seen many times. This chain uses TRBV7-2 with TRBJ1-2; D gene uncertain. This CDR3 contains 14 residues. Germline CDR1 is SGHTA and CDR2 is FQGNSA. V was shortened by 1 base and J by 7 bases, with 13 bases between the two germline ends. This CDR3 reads CASSLVSAISGYTF. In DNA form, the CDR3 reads TGTGCCAGCAGCTTAGTATCCGCCATCTCTGGCTACACCTTC.

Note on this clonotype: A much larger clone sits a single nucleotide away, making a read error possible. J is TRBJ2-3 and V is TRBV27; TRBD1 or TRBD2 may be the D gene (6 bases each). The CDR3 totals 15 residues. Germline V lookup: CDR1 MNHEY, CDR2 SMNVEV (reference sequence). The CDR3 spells CTSSLRGASGDTQYF. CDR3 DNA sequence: TGTACCAGCAGTTTAAGGGGGGCCTCGGGGGATACGCAGTATTTT.

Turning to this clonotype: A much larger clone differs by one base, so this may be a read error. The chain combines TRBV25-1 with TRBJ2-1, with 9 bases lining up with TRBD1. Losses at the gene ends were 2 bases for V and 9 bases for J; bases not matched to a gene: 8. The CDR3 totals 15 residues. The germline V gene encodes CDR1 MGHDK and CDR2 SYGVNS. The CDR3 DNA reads TGTGCCAGCAGTGAAGAGGGACAGGGACGGTGTGAGCAGTTCTTC. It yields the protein CASSEEGQGRCEQFF.

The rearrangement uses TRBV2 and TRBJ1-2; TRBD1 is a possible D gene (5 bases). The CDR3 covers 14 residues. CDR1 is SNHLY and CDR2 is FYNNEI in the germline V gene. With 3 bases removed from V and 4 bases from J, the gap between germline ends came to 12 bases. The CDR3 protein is CASSEGQEFYGYTF. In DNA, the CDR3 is TGTGCCAGCAGTGAGGGGCAGGAGTTCTATGGCTACACCTTC.

CDR3 DNA sequence: TGTGCCAGCAGTGAAATGGGGCCAAACAATGAGCAGTTCTTC. As protein: CASSEMGPNNEQFF. The chain combines TRBV2 with TRBJ2-1; maybe TRBD1 (5 bases). Germline V gene sequence: CDR1 SNHLY, CDR2 FYNNEI. This CDR3 contains 14 residues. Trimming left V 2 bases short and J 5 bases short, with 10 bases between.

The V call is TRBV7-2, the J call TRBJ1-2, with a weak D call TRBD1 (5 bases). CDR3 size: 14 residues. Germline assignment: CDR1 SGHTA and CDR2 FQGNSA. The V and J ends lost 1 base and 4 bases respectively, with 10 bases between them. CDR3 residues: CASSLEGRAYGYTF. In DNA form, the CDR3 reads TGTGCCAGCAGCTTAGAGGGGAGGGCCTATGGCTACACCTTC.

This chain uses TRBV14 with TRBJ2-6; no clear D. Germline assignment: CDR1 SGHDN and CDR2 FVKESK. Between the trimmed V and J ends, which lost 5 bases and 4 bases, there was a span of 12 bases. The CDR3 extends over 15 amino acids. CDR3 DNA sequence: TGTGCCAGCAGCGTTACAACCCCGGGGGCCAACGTCCTGACTTTC. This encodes CASSVTTPGANVLTF.

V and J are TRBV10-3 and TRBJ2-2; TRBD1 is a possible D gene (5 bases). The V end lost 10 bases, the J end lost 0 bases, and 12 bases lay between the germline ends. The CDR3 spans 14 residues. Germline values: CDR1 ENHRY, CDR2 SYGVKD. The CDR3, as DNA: TGTGCCACTGAGGACAATACGAACACCGGGGAGCTGTTTTTT. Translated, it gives CATEDNTNTGELFF.

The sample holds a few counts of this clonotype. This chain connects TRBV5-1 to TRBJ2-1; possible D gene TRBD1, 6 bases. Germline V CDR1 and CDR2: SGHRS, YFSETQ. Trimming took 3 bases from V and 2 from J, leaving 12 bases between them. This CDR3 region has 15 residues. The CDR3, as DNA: TGCGCCAGCAGCTGGACAGCCGAAACCTACAATGAGCAGTTCTTC. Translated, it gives CASSWTAETYNEQFF.

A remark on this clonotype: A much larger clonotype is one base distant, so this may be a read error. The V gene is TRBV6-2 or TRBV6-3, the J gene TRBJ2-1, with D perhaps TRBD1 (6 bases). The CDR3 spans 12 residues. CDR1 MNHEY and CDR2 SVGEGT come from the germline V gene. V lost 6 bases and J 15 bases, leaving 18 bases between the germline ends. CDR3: CASRDFRGLLFF. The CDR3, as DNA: TGTGCCAGCAGGGACTTCAGGGGTCTACTGTTCTTC.

This CDR3 reads CAISTVGTGSYEQYF. The DNA of the CDR3 is TGTGCCATCAGTACCGTGGGGACAGGGTCCTACGAGCAGTACTTC. This chain links TRBV10-3 with TRBJ2-7; 9 bases are shared with TRBD1. Germline trimming cut 5 bases from V and 1 base from J; bases unmatched to any gene: 6. CDR1 is ENHRY, CDR2 SYGVKD, per germline. CDR3 size: 15 residues.

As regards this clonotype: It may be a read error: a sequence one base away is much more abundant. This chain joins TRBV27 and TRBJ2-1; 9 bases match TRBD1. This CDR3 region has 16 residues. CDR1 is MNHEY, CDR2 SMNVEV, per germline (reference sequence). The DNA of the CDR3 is TGTGCCGGCAGTCTCGGACAGGGGTGGGCGCGGAATGAGCAGTTCTTC. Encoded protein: CAGSLGQGWARNEQFF.

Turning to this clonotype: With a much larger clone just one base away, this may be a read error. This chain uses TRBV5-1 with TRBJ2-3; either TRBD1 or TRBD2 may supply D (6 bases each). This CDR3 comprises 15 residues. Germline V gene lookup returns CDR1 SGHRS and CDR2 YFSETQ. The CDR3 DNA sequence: TGCGCCAGCAGCCCTGGGGGGCTCATCGGAGATGCGCAGTATTTT. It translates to CASSPGGLIGDAQYF.

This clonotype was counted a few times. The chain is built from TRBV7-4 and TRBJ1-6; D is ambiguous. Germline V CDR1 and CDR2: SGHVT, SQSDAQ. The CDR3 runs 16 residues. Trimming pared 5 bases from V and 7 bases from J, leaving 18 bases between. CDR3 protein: CASSHAWLGWNSPLHF. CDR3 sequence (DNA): TGTGCCAGCAGCCATGCCTGGCTTGGTTGGAATTCACCCCTCCACTTT. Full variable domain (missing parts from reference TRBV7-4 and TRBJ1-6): GAGVSQSPRYKVAKRGRDVALRCDSISGHVTLYWYRQTLGQGSEVLTYSQSDAQRDKSGRPSGRFSAERPERSVSTLKIQRTEQGDSAVYLCASSHAWLGWNSPLHFGNGTRLTVT.

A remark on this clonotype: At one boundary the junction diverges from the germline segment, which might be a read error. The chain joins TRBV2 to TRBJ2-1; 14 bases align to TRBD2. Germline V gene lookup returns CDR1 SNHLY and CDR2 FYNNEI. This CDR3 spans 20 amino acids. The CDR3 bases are TGTGCCAGCAGTGGAAGGACTAGCGGGGGGCCCCTGCGCTCCTACAATGGGCAGTTCTTC. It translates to CASSGRTSGGPLRSYNGQFF.

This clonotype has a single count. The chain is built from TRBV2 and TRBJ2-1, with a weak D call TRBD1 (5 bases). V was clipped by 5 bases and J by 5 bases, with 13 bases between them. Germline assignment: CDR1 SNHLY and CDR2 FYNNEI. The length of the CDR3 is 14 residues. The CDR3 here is CASSRQFSDNEQFF. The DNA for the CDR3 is TGTGCCAGCAGTCGACAGTTCAGCGACAATGAGCAGTTCTTC. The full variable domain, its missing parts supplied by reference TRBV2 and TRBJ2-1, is EPEVTQTPSHQVTQMGQEVILRCVPISNHLYFYWYRQILGQKVEFLVSFYNNEISEKSEIFDDQFSVERPDGSNFTLKIRSTKLEDSAMYFCASSRQFSDNEQFFGPGTRLTVL.

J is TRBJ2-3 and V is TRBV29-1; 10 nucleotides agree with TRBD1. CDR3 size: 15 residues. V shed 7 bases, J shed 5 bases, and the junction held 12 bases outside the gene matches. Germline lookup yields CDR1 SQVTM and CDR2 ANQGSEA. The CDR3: CSAVADRGLKDTQYF. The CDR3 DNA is TGCAGCGCCGTAGCTGACAGGGGGCTTAAAGATACGCAGTATTTT.

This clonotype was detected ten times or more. This CDR3 is CATSTGPGTRTYNEQFF. The DNA for the CDR3 is TGTGCCACCAGCACCGGTCCCGGGACACGGACCTACAATGAGCAGTTCTTC. The chain carries TRBV15 and TRBJ2-1; weak D call: TRBD1 (6 bases). The CDR3 has 17 residues. CDR1 and CDR2 from the germline V gene are LNHNV and YYDKDF (reference sequence). Trimming cost V 4 bases and J 2 bases, with 18 bases left between them.

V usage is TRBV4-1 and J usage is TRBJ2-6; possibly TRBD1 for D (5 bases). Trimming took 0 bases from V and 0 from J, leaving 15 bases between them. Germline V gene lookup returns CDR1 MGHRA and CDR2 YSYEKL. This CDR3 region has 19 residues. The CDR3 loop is CASSQDYSRGGSGANVLTF. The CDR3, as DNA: TGCGCCAGCAGCCAAGATTATAGTAGGGGTGGCTCTGGGGCCAACGTCCTGACTTTC.